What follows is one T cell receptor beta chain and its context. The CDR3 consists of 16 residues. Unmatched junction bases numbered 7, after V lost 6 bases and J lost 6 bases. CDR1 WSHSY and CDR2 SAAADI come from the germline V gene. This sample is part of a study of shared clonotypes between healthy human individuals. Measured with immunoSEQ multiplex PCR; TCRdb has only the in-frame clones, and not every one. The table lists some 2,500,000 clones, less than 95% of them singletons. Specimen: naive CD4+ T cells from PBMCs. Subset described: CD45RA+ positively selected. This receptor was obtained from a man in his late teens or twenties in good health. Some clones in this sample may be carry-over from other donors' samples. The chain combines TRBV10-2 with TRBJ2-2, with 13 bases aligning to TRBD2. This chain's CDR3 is CASSSQTSGRAGELFF. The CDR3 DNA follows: TGCGCCAGCAGCTCCCAAACTAGCGGGAGGGCCGGGGAGCTGTTTTTT.